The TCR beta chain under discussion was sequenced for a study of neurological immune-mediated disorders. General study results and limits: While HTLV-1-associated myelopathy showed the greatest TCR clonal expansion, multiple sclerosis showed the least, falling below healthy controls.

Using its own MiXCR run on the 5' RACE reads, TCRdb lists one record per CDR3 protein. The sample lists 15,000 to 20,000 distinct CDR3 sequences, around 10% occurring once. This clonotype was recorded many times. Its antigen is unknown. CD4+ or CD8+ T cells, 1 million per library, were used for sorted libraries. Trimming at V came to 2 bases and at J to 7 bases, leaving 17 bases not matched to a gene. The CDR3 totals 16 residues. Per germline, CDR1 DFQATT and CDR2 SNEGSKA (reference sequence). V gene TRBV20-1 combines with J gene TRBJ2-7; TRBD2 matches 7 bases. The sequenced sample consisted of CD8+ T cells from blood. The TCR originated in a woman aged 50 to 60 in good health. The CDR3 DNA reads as TGCAGTGCTAGAAGTCGGGGGGAGATATTTTCGGGGGAGCAGTACTTC. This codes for CSARSRGEIFSGEQYF.